The 18 T cell receptor beta chains below were found in one sample sequenced in a study of CD8 T cells in ankylosing spondylitis. General study points: Ankylosing spondylitis blood seemed to carry a telltale TCR beta motif made of seven or eight highly homologous variants.

Their antigens are not known. Via MiXCR, TCRdb re-called the 5' RACE reads, giving one row per CDR3 protein. Of some 330,000 distinct CDR3 sequences in the sample, roughly 8% were seen once. Sequencing was carried out using blood, either unsorted or a sorted T cell fraction (not recorded which). Receptors were obtained from a male donor with ankylosing spondylitis.

This clonotype came up a few times. The chain uses TRBV5-1 and TRBJ2-3; 13 bases align to TRBD2. CDR1 is SGHRS, CDR2 YFSETQ, per germline. J was trimmed by 5 bases and V by 4 bases; bases with no gene match: 4. This CDR3 has 15 amino acids. The CDR3 is CASSGLAGVQDTQYF. CDR3 bases: TGCGCCAGCAGCGGACTAGCGGGAGTTCAAGATACGCAGTATTTT.

The chain has TRBV7-9 and TRBJ2-3, with D unclear. V was shortened by 5 bases and J by 0 bases, with 15 bases between the two germline ends. Germline values: CDR1 SEHNR, CDR2 FQNEAQ (reference sequence). This CDR3 is 16 amino acids long. The CDR3 loop is CASSALLRASTDTQYF. The CDR3 DNA reads as TGTGCCAGCAGCGCTTTACTCCGCGCCAGCACAGATACGCAGTATTTT.

The chain uses TRBV20-1 and TRBJ2-7; TRBD2 aligns across 10 bases. This CDR3 has 16 residues. With 6 bases clipped from V and 3 bases from J, the junction kept 14 bases outside the gene matches. Per the germline V gene, CDR1 is DFQATT and CDR2 is SNEGSKA (reference sequence). CDR3 DNA sequence: TGCAGTGCAAGGACTAGCGGAACCCCGGTAGTCTACGAGCAGTACTTC. Translation gives CSARTSGTPVVYEQYF.

This sequence joins TRBV24-1 and TRBJ2-7; maybe TRBD1 (5 bases). There are 13 residues in the CDR3. The V end was cut by 3 bases, the J end by 2 bases, with 7 bases between. Germline V gene sequence: CDR1 KGHDR, CDR2 SFDVKD. CDR3 nucleotide sequence: TGTGCCACCAGTGATAGGGGCGCCTACGAGCAGTACTTC. Encoded protein: CATSDRGAYEQYF.

This clonotype was seen more than once but under ten times. The rearrangement joins TRBV15 to TRBJ2-6, with D hard to call. Per germline, CDR1 LNHNV and CDR2 YYDKDF (reference sequence). The CDR3 is made up of 14 amino acids. V shed 0 bases and J shed 5 bases, with 5 bases lying between them. The CDR3, as DNA: TGTGCCACCAGCAGAGATGCTCGGGCCAACGTCCTGACTTTC. Its protein is CATSRDARANVLTF.

This clonotype was picked up many times. The chain combines TRBV5-6 with TRBJ2-5; D remains unclear. Per the germline V gene, CDR1 is SGHDT and CDR2 is YYEEEE. V was shortened by 1 base and J by 2 bases, with 9 bases between the two germline ends. CDR3 length equals 14 residues. CDR3 amino acids: CASSLYSVQETQYF. In DNA form, the CDR3 reads TGTGCCAGCAGCTTGTATTCAGTACAAGAGACCCAGTACTTC.

In this sample, this clonotype turned up a few times. CDR3 bases: TGCGCCAGCAGCCTCGGGACAGCGGGGGAGACAGGCTACACCTTC. It specifies CASSLGTAGETGYTF. The J gene is TRBJ1-2, the V gene TRBV5-1, with 7 bases that match TRBD1. In germline, CDR1 is SGHRS, CDR2 YFSETQ. This CDR3 region has 15 residues. Trimming took 4 bases from V and 8 from J; bases not matched to a gene: 14.

V gene TRBV5-1 combines with J gene TRBJ2-1; TRBD1 matches at 8 bases. This CDR3 region has 15 residues. Germline values: CDR1 SGHRS, CDR2 YFSETQ. V was clipped by 2 bases and J by 1 base; unmatched bases: 2. The CDR3 spells CASSFNRGSYNEQFF. In DNA, the CDR3 is TGCGCCAGCAGCTTCAACAGGGGGTCCTACAATGAGCAGTTCTTC.

Of note for this clonotype: The CDR3 end shows no conserved phenylalanine or tryptophan, and so a read error is likely. The genes are TRBV5-1 and TRBJ2-1, with D possibly TRBD2 on 5 matching bases. Trimming cost V 5 bases and J 0 bases, with 12 bases left between them. The CDR3 covers 15 residues. Looked up from germline, CDR1 is SGHRS and CDR2 is YFSETQ. The CDR3 coding sequence is TGCGCCAGCAGGGGAACTAGAACCTCCTACAATGAGCAGTTCTTA. Protein sequence: CASRGTRTSYNEQFL.

The chain joins TRBV10-2 to TRBJ2-3; possible D gene TRBD2, 5 bases. V lost 10 bases and J 0 bases, leaving 14 bases between the germline ends. The CDR3 loop spans 14 amino acids. Germline V lookup: CDR1 WSHSY, CDR2 SAAADI. CDR3 sequence reads: CATKRGSSTDTQYF. CDR3 nucleotides: TGCGCCACAAAACGGGGTTCTAGCACAGATACGCAGTATTTT.

This clonotype turned up a few times. The J gene is TRBJ2-1, the V gene TRBV20-1; D remains unclear. CDR1 is DFQATT, CDR2 SNEGSKA, per germline (reference sequence). The CDR3 is made up of 11 amino acids. Trimming pared 4 bases from V and 10 bases from J, leaving 11 bases between. CDR3 region: CSATLRREQFF. The CDR3 DNA is TGCAGTGCTACATTAAGACGAGAGCAGTTCTTC.

The gene calls are TRBV2 and TRBJ2-7, with no clear D. This CDR3 comprises 13 residues. The V gene lost 4 bases and the J gene lost 6 bases, with 13 bases spanning the gap. CDR1 is SNHLY, CDR2 FYNNEI, per germline. CDR3 sequence reads: CASSVLTAGEQYF. CDR3 bases: TGTGCCAGCAGTGTGTTAACTGCCGGCGAGCAGTACTTC.

The rearrangement uses TRBV20-1 and TRBJ1-2; TRBD1 matches at 7 bases. This CDR3 has 16 residues. The germline V gene encodes CDR1 DFQATT and CDR2 SNEGSKA (reference sequence). CDR3 residues: CSASFPGGGDNYGYTF. The CDR3 DNA sequence: TGCAGCGCCAGCTTCCCAGGAGGGGGCGATAACTATGGCTACACCTTC.

The chain uses TRBV30 and TRBJ2-4; 8 positions agree with TRBD2. The CDR3 loop spans 12 amino acids. Germline lookup yields CDR1 GTSNPN and CDR2 SVGIG (reference sequence). V lost 3 bases, J lost 15 bases, and 10 bases stayed unmatched. The CDR3 region is CAWSDGLADLYF. Written as DNA, the CDR3 is TGTGCCTGGAGCGACGGACTAGCAGACTTGTACTTC.

This rearrangement joins TRBV29-1 to TRBJ2-6; D is uncertain. The CDR3 loop spans 15 amino acids. The V and J ends lost 4 bases and 0 bases respectively, with 10 bases between them. Germline V gene lookup returns CDR1 SQVTM and CDR2 ANQGSEA. The CDR3 coding sequence is TGCAGCGTTGGCCAGGCTTACTCTGGGGCCAACGTCCTGACTTTC. It specifies CSVGQAYSGANVLTF.

This clonotype has a count of ten or more. The chain joins TRBV28 to TRBJ2-1; the match to TRBD1 covers 9 bases. Germline V gene lookup returns CDR1 MDHEN and CDR2 SYDVKM. V shed 4 bases and J 7 bases; nucleotides not matched to a gene: 8. CDR3 length: 15 amino acids. This CDR3 reads CASSSGTGFFNEQFF. DNA for the CDR3: TGTGCCAGCAGTTCGGGGACAGGGTTTTTTAATGAGCAGTTCTTC.

In its sample, this clonotype was seen many times. This chain joins TRBV12-3 or TRBV12-4 and TRBJ1-1; no reliable D call. The CDR3 length is 14 residues. V was shortened by 3 bases and J by 1 base, with 9 bases between the two germline ends. In DNA form, the CDR3 reads TGTGCCAGCAGTTTCGGGGTCTCGAACACTGAAGCTTTCTTT. It is translated as CASSFGVSNTEAFF.

This clonotype was seen many times. The chain recombines TRBV28 with TRBJ1-6, with TRBD1 as a possible D gene (6 bases). Trimming cost V 3 bases and J 4 bases, with 10 bases left between them. Germline CDR1 reads MDHEN; CDR2 reads SYDVKM. This CDR3 contains 15 residues. CDR3 in DNA: TGTGCCAGCAGTTTGCCCAGGGGATATAATTCACCCCTCCACTTT. Encoded protein: CASSLPRGYNSPLHF.